Listed below are T cell receptor beta chains from one sample, sequenced in a study of OX40 agonist ivuxolimab in advanced cancers. Libraries were prepared by immunoSEQ multiplex PCR; TCRdb keeps only in-frame clonotypes and omits some of them. The sample lists approximately 97,000 clones; 70% to 90% were seen once. Sequences were derived from CD4+ or CD8+ T cells sorted from blood, sampled in a trial of the OX40 agonist ivuxolimab. Receptor source: an adult with an advanced solid tumor such as melanoma, head and neck, liver or kidney cancer. The CDR3 runs from the conserved cysteine through the conserved F or W. Each record gives: D gene, clone size, V gene, J gene, CDR3 DNA, CDR3 protein. The D gene is left open where the match is weak. Clone size is not always given. Where it is, it says once, few, many or a class for expanded clones.

D: .; size: once; V: TRBV5-5; J: TRBJ1-4; DNA: TGTGCCAGCAGCTTGGTGGGCGGGGCAACTAATGAAAAACTGTTTTTT; CDR3: CASSLVGGATNEKLFF
D: TRBD2; size: .; V: TRBV15; J: TRBJ2-5; DNA: TGTGCCACCAGCAGAGATCAAGGGGGTAGCGGGAAGACCCAGTACTTC; CDR3: CATSRDQGGSGKTQYF
D: .; size: .; V: TRBV19; J: TRBJ2-1; DNA: TGTGCCAGTAGTTCCAGGGACGCCAGCTCCTACAATGAGCAGTTCTTC; CDR3: CASSSRDASSYNEQFF
D: .; size: .; V: TRBV5-4; J: TRBJ2-2; DNA: TGTGCCAGCAGCTCCACGGAGCGCGTCACCGGGGAGCTGTTTTTT; CDR3: CASSSTERVTGELFF
D: TRBD1; size: .; V: TRBV6-6; J: TRBJ1-5; DNA: TGTGCCAGCAGCACCGGGACAGCAATTAATCAGCCCCAGCATTTT; CDR3: CASSTGTAINQPQHF
D: .; size: .; V: TRBV7-9; J: TRBJ1-2; DNA: TGTGCCAGCAGCGAAGTGCGGACGGCCGCTAACTATGGCTACACCTTC; CDR3: CASSEVRTAANYGYTF
D: .; size: few; V: TRBV19; J: TRBJ1-5; DNA: TGTGCCAGTAGTAGACAGGTCTATAGCAATCAGCCCCAGCATTTT; CDR3: CASSRQVYSNQPQHF
D: .; size: .; V: TRBV2; J: TRBJ2-4; DNA: TGTGCCAGCAGTGAAGGGATGATGGCCAAAAACATTCAGTACTTC; CDR3: CASSEGMMAKNIQYF
D: .; size: .; V: TRBV6-5; J: TRBJ1-5; DNA: TGTGCCAGCACCGTCGACGAATTCAATCAGCCCCAGCATTTT; CDR3: CASTVDEFNQPQHF
D: .; size: .; V: TRBV21-1; J: TRBJ1-1; DNA: TGTGCCATCACAGACGGGTCTGGGGCTTACACTGAAGCTTTCTTT; CDR3: CAITDGSGAYTEAFF
D: .; size: .; V: TRBV10-1; J: TRBJ2-7; DNA: TGCGCCAGCAGTGAGTCACGGGACTCGAGATGTCACTACGAGCAGTACTTC; CDR3: CASSESRDSRCHYEQYF
D: .; size: .; V: TRBV14; J: TRBJ1-2; DNA: TGTGCCAGCAGCGCGACAGAATATGGCTACACCTTC; CDR3: CASSATEYGYTF
D: .; size: .; V: TRBV6-5; J: TRBJ1-4; DNA: TGTGCCAGCAGTAGGTTGGCAGGCTATGAAAAACTGTTTTTT; CDR3: CASSRLAGYEKLFF
D: TRBD1; size: .; V: TRBV5-6; J: TRBJ1-5; DNA: TGTGCCAGCAGCGCAGGGACAGGGTTTAATCAGCCCCAGCATTTT; CDR3: CASSAGTGFNQPQHF
D: .; size: .; V: TRBV15; J: TRBJ2-6; DNA: TGTGCCACCAGCTTCCGGTACTCTGGGGCCAACGTCCTGACTTTC; CDR3: CATSFRYSGANVLTF
D: .; size: .; V: TRBV19; J: TRBJ2-7; DNA: TGTGCCAGATGCTACGAGCAGTACTTC; CDR3: CARCYEQYF
D: .; size: .; V: TRBV27; J: TRBJ2-5; DNA: TGTGCCAGCAGTTCCCTCACAGGGAAAGAGACCCAGTACTTC; CDR3: CASSSLTGKETQYF
D: .; size: .; V: TRBV6-5; J: TRBJ1-2; DNA: TGTGCCAGCAGTGGAAGGCGTAGCTATGGCTACACCTTC; CDR3: CASSGRRSYGYTF
D: TRBD1; size: .; V: TRBV6-1; J: TRBJ1-6; DNA: TGTGCCAGCACCCCTTCCGGACAGGGCCATTCACCCCTCCACTTT; CDR3: CASTPSGQGHSPLHF
D: TRBD2; size: .; V: TRBV7-6; J: TRBJ2-3; DNA: TGTGCCAGCAGCTTGACTAGCGGGGGGACGACAGATACGCAGTATTTT; CDR3: CASSLTSGGTTDTQYF
D: .; size: .; V: TRBV30; J: TRBJ2-1; DNA: TGTGCCTGGAGTGTACGTGGGTGGAATGAGCAGTTCTTC; CDR3: CAWSVRGWNEQFF
D: .; size: .; V: TRBV9; J: TRBJ2-2; DNA: TGTGCCAGCAGCCACGGAGGAAACACCGGGGAGCTGTTTTTT; CDR3: CASSHGGNTGELFF
D: .; size: once; V: TRBV9; J: TRBJ2-5; DNA: TGTGCCAGCAGCGTCGAGGGAGTGTACCAAGAGACCCAGTACTTC; CDR3: CASSVEGVYQETQYF
D: .; size: once; V: TRBV5-4; J: TRBJ1-1; DNA: TGTGCCAGCAGCTTGGTCCGGCCTACGAACACTGAAGCTTTCTTT; CDR3: CASSLVRPTNTEAFF
D: .; size: .; V: TRBV18; J: TRBJ1-4; DNA: TGTGCCAGCTCACGCGCAGCTGATAATGAAAAACTGTTTTTT; CDR3: CASSRAADNEKLFF
D: .; size: .; V: TRBV20-1; J: TRBJ2-1; DNA: TGCAGTGCCCGAAGAGTAAATGAGCAGTTCTTC; CDR3: CSARRVNEQFF
D: TRBD2; size: .; V: TRBV11-2; J: TRBJ2-1; DNA: TGTGCCAGCAGCTTGTCTGCGGGGGTCCCCTACAATGAGCAGTTCTTC; CDR3: CASSLSAGVPYNEQFF
D: TRBD2; size: .; V: TRBV7-6; J: TRBJ2-5; DNA: TGTGCCAGCAGCTCGACTAGCGGGGGAGGATACCAAGAGACCCAGTACTTC; CDR3: CASSSTSGGGYQETQYF
D: .; size: .; V: TRBV2; J: TRBJ2-7; DNA: TGTGCCAGCAGTGAAGCGTGGGTTCAGTCCTACGAGCAGTACTTC; CDR3: CASSEAWVQSYEQYF
D: .; size: .; V: TRBV27; J: TRBJ2-1; DNA: TGTGCCAGCAGAGGGTCCTACAATGAGCAGTTCTTC; CDR3: CASRGSYNEQFF
D: .; size: medium-sized; V: TRBV6-5; J: TRBJ1-1; DNA: TGTGCCAGCAGCCCGGGACACTCGTCAGGGACTGAAGCTTTCTTT; CDR3: CASSPGHSSGTEAFF
D: .; size: .; V: TRBV2; J: TRBJ2-1; DNA: TGTGCCAGCAGTGTGGGGACCTACAATGAGCAGTTCTTC; CDR3: CASSVGTYNEQFF
D: .; size: .; V: TRBV18; J: TRBJ1-5; DNA: TGTGCCAGCTCCTCATCGGGGGGTGAGCCCCAGCATTTT; CDR3: CASSSSGGEPQHF
D: .; size: .; V: TRBV18; J: TRBJ1-1; DNA: TGTGCCAGCTCACCTAAACCAGATACTGAAGCTTTCTTT; CDR3: CASSPKPDTEAFF
D: TRBD2; size: .; V: TRBV18; J: TRBJ2-3; DNA: TGTGCCAGCTCACCTTTCCGACTAGCGGGACCCACAGATACGCAGTATTTT; CDR3: CASSPFRLAGPTDTQYF
D: .; size: .; V: TRBV27; J: TRBJ2-1; DNA: TGTGCCAGCAGTTTGTTTGGGTCGACTAGCTCCTACAATGAGCAGTTCTTC; CDR3: CASSLFGSTSSYNEQFF
D: .; size: .; V: TRBV30; J: TRBJ2-7; DNA: TGTGCCTGGAGTACAGTCCGACCGGGAGAGCAGTACTTC; CDR3: CAWSTVRPGEQYF
D: .; size: .; V: TRBV5-1; J: TRBJ2-2; DNA: TGCGCCAGCGCCCGCGGGACGGCGAACACCGGGGAGCTGTTTTTT; CDR3: CASARGTANTGELFF
D: .; size: .; V: TRBV11-3; J: TRBJ1-1; DNA: TGTGCCAGCAGCTTCGCCACTGAAGCTTTCTTT; CDR3: CASSFATEAFF
D: TRBD1; size: few; V: TRBV2; J: TRBJ1-6; DNA: TGTGCCAGCAAGGGACAGGGGTTATCACCCCTCCACTTT; CDR3: CASKGQGLSPLHF
D: .; size: .; V: TRBV30; J: TRBJ1-2; DNA: TGTGCCTGGAGTGCCGAATGGGTGGGTGGCTACACCTTC; CDR3: CAWSAEWVGGYTF
D: .; size: few; V: TRBV7-6; J: TRBJ2-2; DNA: TGTGCCAGCAGCTTAGGGACTACCAGGACCGGGGAGCTGTTTTTT; CDR3: CASSLGTTRTGELFF
D: TRBD2; size: once; V: TRBV11-3; J: TRBJ2-1; DNA: TGTGCCAGCAGCTTAGGGACTAGCGTGAGGGGGATTTACAATGAGCAGTTCTTC; CDR3: CASSLGTSVRGIYNEQFF
D: TRBD1; size: .; V: TRBV6-5; J: TRBJ2-7; DNA: TGTGCCAGCAGTTACTCGGGGACAGGGTCCCACGAGCAGTACTTC; CDR3: CASSYSGTGSHEQYF
D: TRBD2; size: .; V: TRBV18; J: TRBJ2-1; DNA: TGTGCCAGCTCAGCCAGTGCTAGCGGCAATGAGCAGTTCTTC; CDR3: CASSASASGNEQFF
D: .; size: .; V: TRBV18; J: TRBJ2-5; DNA: TGTGCCAGCTCACCATTAGGGGAGACCCAGTACTTC; CDR3: CASSPLGETQYF
D: TRBD1; size: .; V: TRBV13; J: TRBJ2-5; DNA: TGTGCCAGCAGCTTAGGGGGCAGGGGGTTCGTAGAGACCCAGTACTTC; CDR3: CASSLGGRGFVETQYF
D: .; size: .; V: TRBV14; J: TRBJ1-4; DNA: TGTGCCAGCAGCCTAAATACCGGGACCCTTAATGAAAAACTGTTTTTT; CDR3: CASSLNTGTLNEKLFF
D: .; size: .; V: TRBV7-9; J: TRBJ1-5; DNA: TGTGCCAGCAGTCCAGCTACCAATCAGCCCCAGCATTTT; CDR3: CASSPATNQPQHF
D: .; size: once; V: TRBV5-6; J: TRBJ2-5; DNA: TGTGCCAGCGTCCTTCGACGGGGTTGGGAGACCCAGTACTTC; CDR3: CASVLRRGWETQYF